Below, one TCR beta chain is given with its context. Its antigen remains unknown. These data are taken from a study of cytomegalovirus exposure and HLA in healthy donors. Overall study results and limits: The majority of TCR sequences were rare, yet some public TCRs appeared in many donors. In a later analysis, DRB1 alleles had the most associated TCRs; HLA-C alleles the fewest. It was likely that a cluster of highly shared sequence variants was a sequencing artifact. Exclusion applied to some V segments, including TRBV6-2 and TRBV6-3, as they were indistinguishable.

This CDR3 has 12 residues. V dropped 6 bases and J dropped 8 bases, with 16 bases sitting between them. Per the germline V gene, CDR1 is SQVTM and CDR2 is ANQGSEA. PCR employed 60 Vbeta and 13 Jbeta primers. The protocol was immunoSEQ multiplex PCR, while the TCRdb copy is restricted to in-frame clones and leaves out a portion. Seen here are about 120,000 clones, 66% observed once, and the top ten hold about 1.5%. The sample consisted of PBMCs. The sequence derives from a man aged 18 to 29 in good health and CMV-seronegative. The chain employs TRBV29-1 and TRBJ1-2; D is uncertain. The CDR3 sequence is CSVASGEGGYTF. The CDR3 DNA is TGCAGCGTCGCCTCCGGGGAGGGCGGCTACACCTTC.